The sequence of this T cell receptor beta chain was determined in a study of blood T cell repertoires in COVID-19. Study at large: Samples taken during acute and convalescent COVID-19 were collected in the United States, Italy and Spain. Sample material is recorded as cDNA or gDNA derived from T cells, B-cell-depleted T cells, or PBMCs.

Authors' methods: Quantification of nucleated cells was approximated via reference gene primer amplification. TCRdb's copy holds only in-frame clones and misses some; the assay was immunoSEQ multiplex PCR. V and J calls and clone size are as listed in that table; D and trimming were resolved from the DNA. The repertoire includes over 200,000 clones, around 87% of them detected once, and about 2.5% sits in the top ten. Sequences were obtained from peripheral blood. The sequence was collected from a woman aged 45-65 years with acute or convalescent COVID-19.

CDR3 region: CASRRTENNSPLHF. The CDR3 coding sequence is TGTGCCAGCAGAAGGACAGAAAATAATTCACCCCTCCACTTT. This rearrangement joins TRBV9 to TRBJ1-6; D might be TRBD1 (6 bases). CDR1 and CDR2 from the germline V gene are SGDLS and YYNGEE. The V and J ends lost 5 bases and 5 bases respectively, with 11 bases between them. The CDR3 extends over 14 amino acids.